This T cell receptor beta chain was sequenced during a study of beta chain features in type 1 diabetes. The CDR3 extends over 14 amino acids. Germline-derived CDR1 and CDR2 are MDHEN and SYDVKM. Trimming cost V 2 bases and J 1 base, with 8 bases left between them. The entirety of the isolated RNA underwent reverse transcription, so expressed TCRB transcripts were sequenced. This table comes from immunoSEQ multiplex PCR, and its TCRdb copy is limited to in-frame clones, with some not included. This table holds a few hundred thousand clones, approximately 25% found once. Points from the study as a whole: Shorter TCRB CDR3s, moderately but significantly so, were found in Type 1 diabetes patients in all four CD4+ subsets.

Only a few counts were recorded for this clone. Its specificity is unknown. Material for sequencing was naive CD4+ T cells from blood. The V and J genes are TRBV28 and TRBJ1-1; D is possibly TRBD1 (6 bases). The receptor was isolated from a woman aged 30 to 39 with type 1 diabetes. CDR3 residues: CASSLEQGNTEAFF. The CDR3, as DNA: TGTGCCAGCAGTTTAGAACAGGGGAACACTGAAGCTTTCTTT.